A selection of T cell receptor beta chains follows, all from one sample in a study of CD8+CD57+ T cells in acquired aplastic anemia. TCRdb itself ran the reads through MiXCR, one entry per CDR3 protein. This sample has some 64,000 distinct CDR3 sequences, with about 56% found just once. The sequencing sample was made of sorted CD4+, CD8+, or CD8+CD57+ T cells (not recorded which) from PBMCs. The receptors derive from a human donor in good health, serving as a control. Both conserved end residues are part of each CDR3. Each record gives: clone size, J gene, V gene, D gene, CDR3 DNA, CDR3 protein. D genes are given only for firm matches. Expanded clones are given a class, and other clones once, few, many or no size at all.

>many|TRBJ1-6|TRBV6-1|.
TGTGCCAGCAGTAGGACAGCTAATAATTCACCCCTCCACTTT
CASSRTANNSPLHF
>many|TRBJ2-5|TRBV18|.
TGTGCCAGCTCCCCGACCGGGGGGCTTCAAGAGACCCAGTACTTC
CASSPTGGLQETQYF
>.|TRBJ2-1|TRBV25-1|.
TGTGCCAGCAGTGACATGTCCGGGATACCCTCCTACAATGAGCAGTTCTTC
CASSDMSGIPSYNEQFF
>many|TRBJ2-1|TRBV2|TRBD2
TGTGCCAGCAGAGGAGCGGGAGCGGGTAGGAATGAGCAGTTCTTC
CASRGAGAGRNEQFF
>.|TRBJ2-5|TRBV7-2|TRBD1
TGTGCCAGCAGCTTAATGCCTGGACAGGGGCAGGGAGAGACCCAGTACTTC
CASSLMPGQGQGETQYF
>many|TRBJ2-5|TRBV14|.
TGTGCCAGCAGCCCAAGGTGGTCACAGGGAGGTGAGGAGACCCAGTACTTC
CASSPRWSQGGEETQYF
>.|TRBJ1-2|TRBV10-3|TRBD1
TGTGCCACCACTCCGGGACAGGGGATAGGCTACACCTTC
CATTPGQGIGYTF
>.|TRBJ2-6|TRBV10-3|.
TGTGCCATCAGTGAGTCGGGGGGCGCCAACGTCCTGACTTTC
CAISESGGANVLTF
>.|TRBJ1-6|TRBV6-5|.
TGTGCCAGCAGTTACAGAAAACTTGATTCACCCCTCCACTTT
CASSYRKLDSPLHF
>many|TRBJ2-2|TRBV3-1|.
TGTGCCAGCAGCCAGGGAGGCCCCACCGGGGAGCTGTTTTTT
CASSQGGPTGELFF